This T cell receptor (beta chain) came from a study of PD-L1 blockade in urothelial cancer. Study details: Atezolizumab was started by patients around 2014 at 1,200 mg intravenously every 3 weeks. Blood samples contained a median 141,255 T cells. Notes on the study in general: More expansion of tumor-associated blood clones, seen at 3 weeks, marked durable-benefit patients.

CDR1 is PRHDT, CDR2 FYEKMQ, per germline (reference sequence). The CDR3 spans 16 residues. The V segment lost 5 bases and the J segment 4 bases; nucleotides outside the gene matches: 9. Assay: immunoSEQ multiplex PCR; the TCRdb copy retains only in-frame clones and omits some. The sample lists some 87,000 clones, around 87% seen once, with roughly 2% in the top ten. This clone was observed a handful of times. The antigen is not known. The time point denotes: pretreatment peripheral blood. Diagnoses among patients were locally advanced or metastatic urothelial carcinoma. Sequences were derived from PBMCs, sampled around atezolizumab (anti-PD-L1) treatment. The chain carries TRBV13 and TRBJ2-5, with 11 bases fitting TRBD2. This sequence was found in a man aged 55 to 69 with urothelial cancer. The chain's CDR3 is CASSPGISGGVETQYF. The CDR3 bases are TGTGCCAGCAGCCCCGGCATTAGCGGGGGGGTAGAGACCCAGTACTTC.